This TCR beta chain came from a study of T cell responses to AZD1222 COVID-19 vaccine. To note about this clone: Its antigen is undetermined. At the DNA level, this CDR3 is encoded by other sequences in the same sample as well.

The protocol was immunoSEQ multiplex PCR, while the TCRdb copy is restricted to in-frame clones and leaves out a portion. The table shows under 200,000 clones, with around nine tenths occurring only once. Study-level findings and limits: Unmutated variant regions reportedly attract nearly half of all spike-specific TCRs.

CDR3 length: 13 residues. Trimming left V 1 base short and J 5 bases short, with 8 bases between. In germline, CDR1 is LNHDA, CDR2 SQIVND (reference sequence). Pooled in the analysis were second doses at about 4 or about 12 weeks. The sequencing used peripheral blood, collected 28 days after the second AZD1222 dose. This TCR came from an adult who received the AZD1222 COVID-19 vaccine. The chain employs TRBV19 and TRBJ2-5; D gene ambiguous. CDR3 DNA: TGTGCCAGTAGTATAGGGGGAAGGGAGACCCAGTACTTC. This encodes CASSIGGRETQYF.